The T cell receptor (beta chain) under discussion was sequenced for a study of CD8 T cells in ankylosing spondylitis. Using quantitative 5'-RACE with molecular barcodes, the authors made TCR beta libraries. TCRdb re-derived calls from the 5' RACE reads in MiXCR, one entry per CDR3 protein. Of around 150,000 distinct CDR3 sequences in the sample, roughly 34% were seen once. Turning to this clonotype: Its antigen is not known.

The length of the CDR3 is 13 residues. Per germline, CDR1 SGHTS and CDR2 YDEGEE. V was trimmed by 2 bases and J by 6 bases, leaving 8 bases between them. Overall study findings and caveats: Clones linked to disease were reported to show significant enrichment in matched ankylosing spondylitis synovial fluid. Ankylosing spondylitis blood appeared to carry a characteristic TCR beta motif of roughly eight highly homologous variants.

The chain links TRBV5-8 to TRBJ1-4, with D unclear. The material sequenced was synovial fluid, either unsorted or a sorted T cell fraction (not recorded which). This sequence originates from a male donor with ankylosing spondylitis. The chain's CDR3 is CASSFARHEKLFF. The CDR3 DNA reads TGTGCCAGCAGCTTCGCGAGGCATGAAAAACTGTTTTTT.